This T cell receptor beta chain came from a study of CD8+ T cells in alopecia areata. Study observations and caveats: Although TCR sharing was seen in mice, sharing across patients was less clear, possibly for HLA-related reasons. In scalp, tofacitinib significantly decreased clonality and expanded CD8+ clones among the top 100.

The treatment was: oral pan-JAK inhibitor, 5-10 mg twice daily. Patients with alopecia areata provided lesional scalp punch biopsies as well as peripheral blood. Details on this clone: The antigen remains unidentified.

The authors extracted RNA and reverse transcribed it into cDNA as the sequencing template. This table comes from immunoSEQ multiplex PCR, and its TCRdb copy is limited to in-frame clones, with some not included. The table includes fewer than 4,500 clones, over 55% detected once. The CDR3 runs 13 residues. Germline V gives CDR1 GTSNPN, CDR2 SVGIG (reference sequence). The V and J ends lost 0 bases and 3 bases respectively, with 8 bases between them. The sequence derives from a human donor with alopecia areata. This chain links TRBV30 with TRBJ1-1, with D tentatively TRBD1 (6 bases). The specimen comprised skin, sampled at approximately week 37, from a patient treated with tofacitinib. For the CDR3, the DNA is TGTGCCTGGAGTGTAGGGGGACACACTGAAGCTTTCTTT. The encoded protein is CAWSVGGHTEAFF.